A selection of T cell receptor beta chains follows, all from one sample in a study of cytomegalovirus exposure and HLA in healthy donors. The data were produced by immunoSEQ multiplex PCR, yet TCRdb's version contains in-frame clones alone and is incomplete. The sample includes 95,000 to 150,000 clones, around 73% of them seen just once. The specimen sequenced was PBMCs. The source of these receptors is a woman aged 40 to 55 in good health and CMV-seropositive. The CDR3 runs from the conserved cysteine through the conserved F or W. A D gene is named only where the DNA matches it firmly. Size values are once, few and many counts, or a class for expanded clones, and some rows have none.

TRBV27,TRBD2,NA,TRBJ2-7,TGTGCCAGCAGTTTAACTCTAGCGGGGCACGAGCAGTACTTC,CASSLTLAGHEQYF
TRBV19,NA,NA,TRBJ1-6,TGTGCCAGTAGTATGGGTGACGAGAGGCCTAGCTCCTATAATTCACCCCTCCACTTT,CASSMGDERPSSYNSPLHF
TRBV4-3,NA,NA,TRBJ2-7,TGCGCCAGCAGCCGCGAGTTGACGGGGTCCTACGAGCAGTACTTC,CASSRELTGSYEQYF
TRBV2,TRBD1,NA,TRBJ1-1,TGTGCCAGCAGAACAGGGGGGACTGAAGCTTTCTTT,CASRTGGTEAFF
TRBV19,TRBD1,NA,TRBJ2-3,TGTGCCAGTAGTATAGCAGGGGGCGGTACGCAGTATTTT,CASSIAGGGTQYF
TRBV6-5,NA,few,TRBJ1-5,TGTGCCAGCAGGGGGGGGGACGGGCGGCCCCAGCATTTT,CASRGGDGRPQHF
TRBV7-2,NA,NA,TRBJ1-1,TGTGCCAGCAGCTTTATGGAGGACACTGAAGCTTTCTTT,CASSFMEDTEAFF
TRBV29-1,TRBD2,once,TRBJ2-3,TGCAGCGTTGAGGACAACTTCAGTAGCGGGGGGAGCACAGATACGCAGTATTTT,CSVEDNFSSGGSTDTQYF
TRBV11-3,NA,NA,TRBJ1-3,TGTGCCAGCAGCTCCCATGGCAGCTCTGGAAACACCATATATTTT,CASSSHGSSGNTIYF
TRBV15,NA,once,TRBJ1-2,TGTGCCACCAGCAGAGAAGAGGGAGACGGCTACACCTTC,CATSREEGDGYTF